The 32 T cell receptor beta chains in this list originate from one sample, sequenced in a study of shared clonotypes between healthy human individuals. Clones were read by immunoSEQ multiplex PCR, and TCRdb kept only the in-frame ones, dropping some. The repertoire holds fewer than 2.5 million clones, with over 85% as singletons. The sequenced sample was naive CD4+ T cells from PBMCs. Subset of the sample: CD45RA+ positively selected. The receptors derive from a young man in good health. Some clones in this sample may be carry-over from other donors' samples.

CDR3 in amino acids: CASSFSGRSEQYF. CDR3 DNA: TGTGCCAGCAGCTTTTCCGGGAGATCCGAGCAGTACTTC. The V and J genes are TRBV11-3 and TRBJ2-7, with a tentative D call TRBD2 (6 bases). The CDR3 is made up of 13 amino acids. Germline V gene lookup returns CDR1 SGHNT and CDR2 YENEEA. Trimming cost V 3 bases and J 6 bases, with 12 bases left between them.

The table lists this clone with a few counts. The chain combines TRBV14 with TRBJ1-2, with no clear D. The CDR3 totals 15 residues. The V and J ends lost 1 base and 2 bases respectively, with 11 bases between them. The germline gives CDR1 SGHDN, CDR2 FVKESK. The CDR3 loop reads CASSQGRRNNYGYTF. CDR3 in DNA: TGTGCCAGCAGCCAAGGTCGCAGGAACAACTATGGCTACACCTTC.

V is TRBV9 and J is TRBJ1-1; possibly TRBD1 for D (5 bases). This CDR3 spans 15 amino acids. V lost 5 bases, J lost 2 bases, and 16 bases lay in between. CDR1 and CDR2 (germline): SGDLS, YYNGEE. Written as DNA, the CDR3 is TGTGCCAGCAGTAGATACACTCAGGGAAACACTGAAGCTTTCTTT. Its translation: CASSRYTQGNTEAFF.

This chain connects TRBV7-9 to TRBJ2-5, with TRBD2 matching 7 bases. The CDR3 extends over 16 amino acids. Germline V gives CDR1 SEHNR, CDR2 FQNEAQ (reference sequence). V was pared by 8 bases and J by 2 bases, with 14 bases of the junction left unmatched. The CDR3 coding sequence is TGTGCCAGCCATCCCAAGGCGGCTAGCGGACAAGAGACCCAGTACTTC. Residues: CASHPKAASGQETQYF.

J is TRBJ1-1 and V is TRBV7-3; a weak D match, TRBD1 (5 bases). V lost 4 bases and J lost 5, with 14 bases in between. The CDR3 loop spans 14 amino acids. CDR1 is SGHTA and CDR2 is FQGTGA in the germline V gene. Here the CDR3 reads CASSSTDIKTEAFF. In DNA, the CDR3 is TGTGCCAGCAGCTCTACGGACATTAAAACTGAAGCTTTCTTT.

The V and J genes are TRBV6-4 and TRBJ1-4, with 7 bases that match TRBD1. Germline CDR1 is MRHNA and CDR2 is SNTAGT. The CDR3 is 16 residues long. V lost 0 bases and J lost 4; bases outside the gene matches: 5. This CDR3 reads CASSDSGQMNNEKLFF. The CDR3 DNA sequence: TGTGCCAGCAGTGACTCGGGACAGATGAATAATGAAAAACTGTTTTTT.

The chain joins TRBV7-9 to TRBJ2-7; 11 bases map to TRBD2. The CDR3 contains 15 residues. V lost 6 bases and J lost 7; bases outside the gene matches: 11. Germline values: CDR1 SEHNR, CDR2 FQNEAQ (reference sequence). CDR3 loop: CASSLSGRARGEQYF. DNA for the CDR3: TGTGCCAGCAGTCTTAGCGGGAGGGCCCGCGGGGAGCAGTACTTC. Based on the CDR3 plus reference TRBV7-9 and TRBJ2-7, the full variable domain is DTGVSQNPRHKITKRGQNVTFRCDPISEHNRLYWYRQTLGQGPEFLTYFQNEAQLEKSRLLSDRFSAERPKGSFSTLEIQRTEQGDSAMYLCASSLSGRARGEQYFGPGTRLTVT.

The genes are TRBV4-1 and TRBJ1-1; 9 bases are shared with TRBD1. Trimming took 4 bases from V and 4 from J; bases not matched to a gene: 10. The V gene's germline CDR1 is MGHRA and CDR2 YSYEKL. This CDR3 contains 16 residues. CDR3 in DNA: TGCGCCAGCAGCCGAATACAGGGGGCGCCCGCCACTGAAGCTTTCTTT. Protein sequence: CASSRIQGAPATEAFF.

The chain has TRBV11-2 and TRBJ1-4; TRBD1 agrees at 7 bases. CDR3 size: 17 residues. CDR1 is SGHAT and CDR2 is FQNNGV in the germline V gene. Trimming removed 2 bases from V and 7 bases from J; junction bases left unmatched: 13. The CDR3 region is CASSLRLRQGLGEKLFF. The CDR3, as DNA: TGTGCCAGCAGCTTAAGATTACGACAGGGCCTAGGTGAAAAACTGTTTTTT.

This clone was observed a handful of times. The chain combines TRBV6-1 with TRBJ1-5; no clear D gene. Germline V lookup: CDR1 MNHNS, CDR2 SASEGT. V was trimmed by 9 bases and J by 0 bases, leaving 12 bases between them. The CDR3 sequence is 14 residues long. The CDR3 nucleotides are TGTGCCAGTGGAGTTTTCTATAGCAATCAGCCCCAGCATTTT. This codes for CASGVFYSNQPQHF.

This clone was seen only once. The V call is TRBV7-6, the J call TRBJ1-4; D unresolved. The CDR3 contains 13 residues. Per germline, CDR1 SGHVS and CDR2 FNYEAQ. The germline V and J ends were trimmed by 4 bases and 7 bases, with 10 bases remaining between them. The CDR3 spells CASSSHGGEKLFF. CDR3 sequence (DNA): TGTGCCAGCAGCTCCCATGGAGGTGAAAAACTGTTTTTT.

The chain recombines TRBV7-9 with TRBJ1-6; TRBD1 matches 8 bases. With V trimmed by 2 bases and J by 7 bases, 7 bases remained unmatched. CDR1 SEHNR and CDR2 FQNEAQ come from the germline V gene (reference sequence). This CDR3 region has 16 residues. This CDR3 reads CASSLFTGGPNSPLHF. The DNA for the CDR3 is TGTGCCAGCAGCTTATTTACAGGGGGACCGAATTCACCCCTCCACTTT.

The V and J genes are TRBV7-9 and TRBJ1-3; the D is unclear. The CDR3 consists of 13 residues. CDR1 and CDR2 from the germline V gene are SEHNR and FQNEAQ (reference sequence). The V end lost 1 base, the J end lost 3 bases, and 4 bases lay between the germline ends. The CDR3 DNA sequence: TGTGCCAGCAGCTTAGTCGATGGAAACACCATATATTTT. As protein: CASSLVDGNTIYF.

The chain couples TRBV27 to TRBJ2-7; 8 nucleotides agree with TRBD1. Germline V gene sequence: CDR1 MNHEY, CDR2 SMNVEV (reference sequence). J was trimmed by 3 bases and V by 5 bases; bases with no gene match: 6. This CDR3 spans 14 amino acids. The CDR3 DNA reads TGTGCCAGCAGTGACCCCGGACAGGGCTACGAGCAGTACTTC. This gives the protein CASSDPGQGYEQYF.

Concerning this clone: The identical CDR3 is also encoded by other nucleotide sequences in the sample. The V call is TRBV19, the J call TRBJ2-1; the match to TRBD2 covers 9 bases. V was clipped by 3 bases and J by 7 bases; unmatched bases: 7. The CDR3 loop spans 15 amino acids. Germline assignment: CDR1 LNHDA and CDR2 SQIVND (reference sequence). In DNA, the CDR3 is TGTGCCAGTAGTATCAGGCTAGCGGGGACGAATGAGCAGTTCTTC. It codes for CASSIRLAGTNEQFF. The full variable domain, in which reference TRBV19 and TRBJ2-1 provide the parts outside the CDR3, is DGGITQSPKYLFRKEGQNVTLSCEQNLNHDAMYWYRQDPGQGLRLIYYSQIVNDFQKGDIAEGYSVSREKKESFPLTVTSAQKNPTAFYLCASSIRLAGTNEQFFGPGTRLTVL.

The chain is built from TRBV28 and TRBJ2-6, with 9 bases matching TRBD1. This CDR3 spans 17 amino acids. V dropped 7 bases and J dropped 1; count of bases not matched to a gene: 8. Germline V gives CDR1 MDHEN, CDR2 SYDVKM. The CDR3 DNA reads as TGTGCCAGCAACCGACAGGGGGGAGTTTCTGGGGCCAACGTCCTGACTTTC. Residues: CASNRQGGVSGANVLTF.

Notes on this clone: Different DNA sequences within this sample yield the same CDR3. The chain recombines TRBV9 with TRBJ2-7; TRBD2 is a possible D gene (6 bases). The germline gives CDR1 SGDLS, CDR2 YYNGEE. Trimming took off 2 bases at V and 0 bases at J, with 9 bases between the two ends. The CDR3 totals 14 residues. The CDR3: CASSVDGSSYEQYF. CDR3 nucleotide sequence: TGTGCCAGCAGCGTGGACGGGAGCTCCTACGAGCAGTACTTC.

The rearrangement joins TRBV5-4 to TRBJ2-7; perhaps TRBD2 as D (6 bases). CDR1 and CDR2 (germline): SGHNT, YYREEE (reference sequence). Trimming stripped 1 base from V and 2 bases from J, with 10 bases between. The CDR3 extends over 14 amino acids. CDR3 sequence: CASSLNGGAYEQYF. The CDR3 DNA reads TGTGCCAGCAGCTTGAACGGGGGAGCCTACGAGCAGTACTTC. Drawing the rest from reference TRBV5-4 and TRBJ2-7, the complete variable domain is ETGVTQSPTHLIKTRGQQVTLRCSSQSGHNTVSWYQQALGQGPQFIFQYYREEENGRGNFPPRFSGLQFPNYSSELNVNALELDDSALYLCASSLNGGAYEQYFGPGTRLTVT.

The V and J genes are TRBV5-1 and TRBJ2-7, with 13 bases identical to TRBD2. Germline V gene data show CDR1 as SGHRS and CDR2 as YFSETQ. There are 17 residues in the CDR3. V dropped 4 bases and J dropped 7; count of bases not matched to a gene: 14. As DNA, the CDR3 is TGCGCCAGCAGCGGGGAAGGACTAGCGGGAGTTCTGCGGGAGCAGTACTTC. This gives the protein CASSGEGLAGVLREQYF.

V is TRBV10-3 and J is TRBJ2-2, with D perhaps TRBD2 (5 bases). Germline CDR1 reads ENHRY; CDR2 reads SYGVKD. V lost 6 bases and J lost 1, with 9 bases in between. This CDR3 has 14 residues. CDR3 nucleotide sequence: TGTGCCATCAGGAGGGCGGGGAACACCGGGGAGCTGTTTTTT. Translated: CAIRRAGNTGELFF.

The V and J genes are TRBV2 and TRBJ1-5; TRBD1 agrees at 10 bases. The CDR3 length is 15 residues. Germline V CDR1 and CDR2: SNHLY, FYNNEI. J lost 8 bases, V lost 8 bases, and 12 bases had no gene match. The CDR3: CASDGQGVIGEPQHF. In DNA, the CDR3 is TGTGCCAGCGACGGACAGGGGGTTATTGGTGAGCCCCAGCATTTT.

This rearrangement joins TRBV11-2 to TRBJ1-3, with 8 bases matching TRBD1. This CDR3 contains 18 residues. V lost 5 bases, J lost 5 bases, and 17 bases stayed unmatched. Looked up from germline, CDR1 is SGHAT and CDR2 is FQNNGV. The CDR3 loop is CASSRLNQDREGRNTIYF. The DNA of the CDR3 is TGTGCCAGCAGCAGACTTAATCAGGACAGGGAGGGGAGAAACACCATATATTTT.

The V gene is TRBV6-1, the J gene TRBJ2-3; either TRBD1 or TRBD2 may fit D (6 bases each). This CDR3 has 12 amino acids. The ends were cut back, 10 bases at V and 4 bases at J, with 12 bases in the middle. Germline values: CDR1 MNHNS, CDR2 SASEGT. The CDR3: CATKGEADTQYF. The CDR3 DNA follows: TGTGCCACGAAGGGGGAGGCAGATACGCAGTATTTT.

This chain links TRBV27 with TRBJ1-1; maybe TRBD1 (5 bases). V lost 2 bases to trimming and J lost 1 base, with 11 bases between them. CDR3 length: 15 residues. CDR1 is MNHEY and CDR2 is SMNVEV in the germline V gene (reference sequence). DNA of the CDR3: TGTGCCAGCAGTTTAGACGGGGGTCCGAACACTGAAGCTTTCTTT. It is translated as CASSLDGGPNTEAFF.

This chain connects TRBV10-3 to TRBJ2-1; 8 bases agree with TRBD1. CDR1 is ENHRY, CDR2 SYGVKD, per germline. Trimming removed 2 bases from V and 4 bases from J; junction bases left unmatched: 19. The CDR3 contains 20 residues. The CDR3 DNA reads TGTGCCATCAGTGAGCCAGCTTGGACAGGGAAAGCGGGTGATTACAATGAGCAGTTCTTC. Translated, it gives CAISEPAWTGKAGDYNEQFF.

V gene TRBV7-6 combines with J gene TRBJ2-2; weak D call: TRBD2 (6 bases). This CDR3 is built from 15 residues. The germline V and J ends were trimmed by 8 bases and 5 bases, with 18 bases remaining between them. CDR1 SGHVS and CDR2 FNYEAQ come from the germline V gene. The CDR3 spells CASSQAAGQTGELFF. Here the CDR3 DNA reads TGTGCCAGCTCCCAGGCAGCGGGTCAGACCGGGGAGCTGTTTTTT.

The chain employs TRBV30 and TRBJ1-2; 8 bases are a match to TRBD1. The CDR3 has 13 residues. V trimming: 5 bases; J trimming: 4 bases; junction bases outside the gene matches: 6. Germline V CDR1 and CDR2: GTSNPN, SVGIG (reference sequence). The CDR3 DNA reads TGTGCCTGGGGTACAGGGGGATTCTATGGCTACACCTTC. Encoded protein: CAWGTGGFYGYTF.

The CDR3 region has the DNA TGCGCCAGCAGCTTGGGGCAGTCGGGCTTTGGGAACACCATATATTTT. Translated, it gives CASSLGQSGFGNTIYF. The V call is TRBV5-1, the J call TRBJ1-3; D is undetermined. The CDR3 contains 16 residues. Trimming stripped 0 bases from V and 7 bases from J, with 17 bases between. Germline CDR1 and CDR2: SGHRS and YFSETQ.

The J gene is TRBJ1-1, the V gene TRBV5-6; D remains ambiguous. The V end was cut by 3 bases, the J end by 5 bases, with 14 bases between. In germline, CDR1 is SGHDT, CDR2 YYEEEE. This CDR3 is built from 14 residues. The CDR3 loop reads CASSSGLKGTEAFF. CDR3 DNA sequence: TGTGCCAGCAGCTCGGGCCTCAAGGGAACTGAAGCTTTCTTT.

The V gene is TRBV5-8, the J gene TRBJ2-1; a weak D match, TRBD1 (5 bases). V was clipped by 0 bases and J by 15 bases, with 19 bases between them. Per the germline V gene, CDR1 is SGHTS and CDR2 is YDEGEE. CDR3 length: 14 residues. CDR3 amino acids: CASSLALRQPTAFF. The CDR3 coding sequence is TGTGCCAGCAGCTTGGCCCTACGACAGCCTACGGCGTTCTTC. Supplemented by reference TRBV5-8 and TRBJ2-1, the full variable domain reads EAGVTQSPTHLIKTRGQQATLRCSPISGHTSVYWYQQALGLGLQFLLWYDEGEERNRGNFPPRFSGRQFPNYSSELNVNALELEDSALYLCASSLALRQPTAFFGPGTRLTVL.

The chain uses TRBV7-8 and TRBJ1-3; D is unclear. This CDR3 region has 16 residues. Trimming took 2 bases from V and 0 from J, leaving 11 bases between them. CDR1 and CDR2 from the germline V gene are SGHVS and FQNEAQ. The CDR3 loop reads CASSLLSGSSGNTIYF. In nucleotides, the CDR3 is TGTGCCAGCAGCTTACTTAGTGGAAGCTCTGGAAACACCATATATTTT.

The chain joins TRBV7-9 to TRBJ2-1; 10 bases are shared with TRBD2. Per the germline V gene, CDR1 is SEHNR and CDR2 is FQNEAQ (reference sequence). V shed 5 bases, J shed 8 bases, and the junction held 9 bases outside the gene matches. This CDR3 contains 15 residues. The chain's CDR3 is CASSIQREGPYEQFF. CDR3 in DNA: TGTGCCAGCAGCATCCAGCGGGAGGGCCCCTATGAGCAGTTCTTC.